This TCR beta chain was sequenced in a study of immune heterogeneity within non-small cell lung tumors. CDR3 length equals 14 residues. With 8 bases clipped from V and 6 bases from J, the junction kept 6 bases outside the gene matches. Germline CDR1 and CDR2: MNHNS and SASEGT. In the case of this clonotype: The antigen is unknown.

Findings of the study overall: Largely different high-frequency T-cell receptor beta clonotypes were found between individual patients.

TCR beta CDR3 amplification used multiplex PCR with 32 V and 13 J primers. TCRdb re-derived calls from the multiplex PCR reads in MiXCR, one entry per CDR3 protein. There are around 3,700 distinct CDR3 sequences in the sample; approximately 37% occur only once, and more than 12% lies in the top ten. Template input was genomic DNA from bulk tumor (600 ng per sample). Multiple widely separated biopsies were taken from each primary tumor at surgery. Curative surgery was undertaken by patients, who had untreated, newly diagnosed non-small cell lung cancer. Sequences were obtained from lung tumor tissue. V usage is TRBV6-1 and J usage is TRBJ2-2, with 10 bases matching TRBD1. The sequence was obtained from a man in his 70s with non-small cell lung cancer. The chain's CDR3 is CASQVGQGPGELFF. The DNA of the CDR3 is TGTGCCAGCCAGGTGGGACAGGGGCCCGGGGAGCTGTTTTTT.